The clone carrying this TCR beta chain has a single count. What it binds is not known. Germline V gives CDR1 SEHNR, CDR2 FQNEAQ (reference sequence). V lost 7 bases and J 5 bases, leaving 12 bases between the germline ends. This CDR3 has 12 amino acids. Primers included in the PCR were 60 Vbeta and 13 Jbeta primers. The table came from immunoSEQ multiplex PCR; TCRdb's copy has only in-frame clones and leaves some out. The table has more than 85,000 clones, 60% to 75% seen once. The sample is drawn from a study of cytomegalovirus exposure and HLA in healthy donors. Findings and limits, study-wide: Sequencing likely generated an artifact that appeared as a cluster of highly shared sequence variants. Accurate HLA-A and HLA-B prediction from TCR beta sequences was reported for most subjects.

Healthy people donating bone marrow made up the donors. The sample consisted of PBMCs. The receptor was isolated from a female donor in good health and CMV-seronegative. The gene calls are TRBV7-9 and TRBJ2-7; D gene unclear. The CDR3 protein is CASILDLDEQYF. The CDR3 nucleotides read TGTGCCAGCATCCTTGACTTGGACGAGCAGTACTTC.